This TCR beta chain was profiled in a study of CD8 T cells in Susac syndrome. General study results and limits: It was acknowledged in the study that the number of individuals who were included in its TCR sequencing and HLA analysis was relatively small.

Trimming removed 6 bases from V and 5 bases from J; junction bases left unmatched: 1. The CDR3 loop spans 11 amino acids. The germline CDR1 and CDR2 sequences are ENHRY and SYGVKD. In regard to this clonotype: Antigen: not known.

CD8+ and CD4+ blood T cells underwent TCR beta sequencing. Random hexamers were used to reverse transcribe about 0.5 to 1 ug of RNA. MiXCR, run by TCRdb on the immunoSEQ multiplex PCR reads, gives a single entry per CDR3 protein. The data contain roughly 150,000 distinct CDR3 sequences, roughly 94% of them singletons. The V call is TRBV10-3, the J call TRBJ2-7; 7 bases align to TRBD2. Sequencing used CD8+ T cells from PBMCs. This TCR was sampled from a human donor with multiple sclerosis. The DNA of the CDR3 is TGTGCCATCAGGAGCGGGGACGAGCAGTACTTC. Encoded protein: CAIRSGDEQYF.